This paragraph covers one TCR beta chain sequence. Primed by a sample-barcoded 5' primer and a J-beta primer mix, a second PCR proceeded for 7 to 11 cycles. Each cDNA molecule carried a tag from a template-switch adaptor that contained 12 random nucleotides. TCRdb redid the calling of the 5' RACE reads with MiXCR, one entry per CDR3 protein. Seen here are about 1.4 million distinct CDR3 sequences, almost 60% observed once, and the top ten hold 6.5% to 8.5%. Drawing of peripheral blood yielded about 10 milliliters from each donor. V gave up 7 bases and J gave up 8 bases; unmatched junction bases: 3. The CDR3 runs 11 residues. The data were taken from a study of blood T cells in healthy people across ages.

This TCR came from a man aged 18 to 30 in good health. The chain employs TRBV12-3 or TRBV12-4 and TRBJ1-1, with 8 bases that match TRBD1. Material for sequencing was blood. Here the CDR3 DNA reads TGTGCCAGCATGGGGACAGGAGAAGCTTTCTTT. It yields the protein CASMGTGEAFF.